This T cell receptor beta chain was sequenced for a study of shared clonotypes between healthy human individuals. Some clones are missing from TCRdb's copy, which holds only in-frame ones; the method was immunoSEQ multiplex PCR. Of around 690,000 clones in the sample, less than 95% were seen once. This clonotype was obtained from a man aged 18 to 30 in good health. Some clones in this sample may be carry-over from other donors' samples. Sequenced: memory CD8+ T cells from PBMCs. Regarding subset: CD45RO+ cells pooled with CCR7-negative TemRA cells.

The CDR3 bases are TGCGCCAGCAGCCAAGCACCTCCTAGACTAGCGGGGGATAAAGAGGATACGCAGTATTTT. It yields the protein CASSQAPPRLAGDKEDTQYF. This rearrangement joins TRBV4-1 to TRBJ2-3, with 12 bases aligning to TRBD2. Germline V gives CDR1 MGHRA, CDR2 YSYEKL. The CDR3 runs to 20 residues. Trimming took 1 base from V and 6 from J; bases not matched to a gene: 17.